Presented here are 14 T cell receptor beta chains from one specimen sequenced in a study of T cells in Graves' hyperthyroidism and ophthalmopathy. TCR beta CDR3 sequences were amplified from RNA transcripts. In the first-round RT-PCR of the TCR CDR3, the HTBI primer set was used. Each CDR3 protein is one row after TCRdb ran MiXCR on the multiplex PCR reads. In the table there are around 350,000 distinct CDR3 sequences, around a quarter of which are singletons. The sequenced sample consisted of blood. The source is a middle-aged man with Graves' hyperthyroidism.

The J gene is TRBJ1-3, the V gene TRBV30; D gene uncertain. Trimming cost V 0 bases and J 8 bases, with 11 bases left between them. This CDR3 contains 13 residues. Per germline, CDR1 GTSNPN and CDR2 SVGIG (reference sequence). The CDR3 protein is CAWSVGMRDTIYF. The CDR3 DNA follows: TGTGCCTGGAGTGTCGGGATGAGGGACACCATATATTTT. Combining the CDR3 with reference TRBV30 and TRBJ1-3 gives the whole variable domain SQTIHQWPATLVQPVGSPLSLECTVEGTSNPNLYWYRQAAGRGLQLLFYSVGIGQISSEVPQNLSASRPQDRQFILSSKKLLLSDSGFYLCAWSVGMRDTIYFGEGSWLTVV.

The chain employs TRBV9 and TRBJ2-7; the D call may be TRBD1 or TRBD2 (5 bases each). The germline gives CDR1 SGDLS, CDR2 YYNGEE. The CDR3 totals 18 residues. The CDR3 nucleotides are TGTGCGGCCAGCAGAGGGGAGAAATCAAGCGGCACAAACTACGAGCAGTACTTC. Translation: CAASRGEKSSGTNYEQYF.

The chain is built from TRBV5-1 and TRBJ1-2, with no clear D. This CDR3 has 13 residues. V was clipped by 0 bases and J by 8 bases, with 11 bases between them. Looked up from germline, CDR1 is SGHRS and CDR2 is YFSETQ. In DNA, the CDR3 is TGCGCCAGCAGCTTGGAAGAGGGTGGCGGCTACACCTTC. It encodes CASSLEEGGGYTF.

Ten or more counts support this clonotype. The chain couples TRBV10-1 to TRBJ2-7; unclear D gene. The CDR3 consists of 11 residues. Germline assignment: CDR1 WNHNN and CDR2 SYGVQD (reference sequence). V shed 0 bases and J shed 7 bases, with 4 bases lying between them. CDR3 loop: CASSESGEQYF. The CDR3 bases are TGCGCCAGCAGTGAGTCGGGTGAGCAGTACTTC.

The V call is TRBV5-6, the J call TRBJ2-1; 11 nucleotides match TRBD2. The germline V gene encodes CDR1 SGHDT and CDR2 YYEEEE. The junction had 7 bases not matched to a gene; V was cut back by 4 bases and J by 4 bases. This CDR3 spans 16 amino acids. The CDR3 sequence is CASSPGLAEIYNEQFF. CDR3 DNA sequence: TGTGCCAGCAGCCCGGGACTAGCGGAGATATACAATGAGCAGTTCTTC. Full variable domain (missing parts from reference TRBV5-6 and TRBJ2-1): DAGVTQSPTHLIKTRGQQVTLRCSPKSGHDTVSWYQQALGQGPQFIFQYYEEEERQRGNFPDRFSGHQFPNYSSELNVNALLLGDSALYLCASSPGLAEIYNEQFFGPGTRLTVL.

The rearrangement joins TRBV7-9 to TRBJ2-7; perhaps TRBD2 as D (6 bases). Germline-derived CDR1 and CDR2 are SEHNR and FQNEAQ (reference sequence). The V end lost 4 bases, the J end lost 3 bases, and 13 bases lay between the germline ends. The CDR3 contains 14 residues. In DNA form, the CDR3 reads TGTGCCAGCAGCTCACTAGCAGACTACTACGAGCAGTACTTC. Translating it yields CASSSLADYYEQYF.

This clonotype was seen a handful of times. The chain is built from TRBV12-5 and TRBJ2-1; maybe TRBD1 (5 bases). Per germline, CDR1 LGHNT and CDR2 FRNRAP. V lost 8 bases to trimming and J lost 8 bases, with 16 bases between them. CDR3 length: 13 residues. The CDR3 loop is CASRGWAADEQFF. The CDR3 coding sequence is TGTGCTAGTAGGGGATGGGCTGCCGATGAGCAGTTCTTC.

This chain joins TRBV4-1 and TRBJ2-1, with TRBD2 matching over 10 bases. This CDR3 region has 15 residues. The germline V gene encodes CDR1 MGHRA and CDR2 YSYEKL. J lost 7 bases, V lost 4 bases, and 7 bases had no gene match. The CDR3 nucleotides are TGCGCCAGCAGCCCTAGCGGGAGCCTTCTTAATGAGCAGTTCTTC. It codes for CASSPSGSLLNEQFF.

This clonotype occurred a few times. The J gene is TRBJ2-2, the V gene TRBV12-3 or TRBV12-4; D not resolved. This CDR3 has 11 residues. V lost 2 bases and J lost 9, with 4 bases in between. CDR3 amino acids: CASSLQWELFF. For the CDR3, the DNA is TGTGCCAGCAGTTTACAATGGGAGCTGTTTTTT.

The chain has TRBV2 and TRBJ2-5, with D unresolved. Germline lookup yields CDR1 SNHLY and CDR2 FYNNEI. V was cut by 7 bases and J by 2 bases, with 11 bases left in between. The CDR3 is 13 amino acids. The CDR3 nucleotides are TGTGCCAGCAAATCAGGAATACAAGAGACCCAGTACTTC. Translation gives CASKSGIQETQYF.

V and J are TRBV28 and TRBJ1-5; TRBD1 agrees at 8 bases. Looked up from germline, CDR1 is MDHEN and CDR2 is SYDVKM. This CDR3 comprises 15 residues. With 6 bases clipped from V and 6 bases from J, the junction kept 10 bases outside the gene matches. Here the CDR3 DNA reads TGTGCCAGCAGCCCTAGGACAGGGTTCGCTCAGCCCCAGCATTTT. Its translation is CASSPRTGFAQPQHF.

This clonotype was detected many times. The CDR3: CASSLFGRSSGEQYF. Here the CDR3 DNA reads TGTGCCAGCAGCTTATTCGGGCGGTCCTCCGGCGAGCAGTACTTC. The rearrangement uses TRBV7-2 and TRBJ2-7; D gene unclear. The V end lost 2 bases, the J end lost 6 bases, and 17 bases lay between the germline ends. This CDR3 region has 15 residues. Germline V gives CDR1 SGHTA, CDR2 FQGNSA.

This clonotype was observed a few times. CDR3 residues: CASSLVAGKHEQFF. The CDR3 DNA follows: TGTGCCAGCAGCTTGGTAGCGGGAAAACATGAGCAGTTCTTC. The V gene is TRBV5-5, the J gene TRBJ2-1; 8 positions agree with TRBD2. Germline values: CDR1 SGHKS, CDR2 YYEKEE (reference sequence). This CDR3 has 14 residues. After removal of 0 bases from V and 8 bases from J, the junction contained 4 bases not matched to a gene.

The genes are TRBV29-1 and TRBJ1-2; weak D call: TRBD1 (6 bases). The CDR3 contains 16 residues. Germline CDR1 reads SQVTM; CDR2 reads ANQGSEA. Deletions cut 1 base from V and 0 bases from J, with 15 bases between. This CDR3 is CSVEGVGGLSNYGYTF. CDR3 coding DNA: TGCAGCGTTGAAGGCGTCGGGGGGCTTTCTAACTATGGCTACACCTTC.